The next 25 T cell receptor beta chains were all read from a single sample in a study of blood T cell repertoires in COVID-19. The data were produced by immunoSEQ multiplex PCR, yet TCRdb's version contains in-frame clones alone and is incomplete. The sample has hundreds of thousands of clones; roughly 89% are singletons. Sequenced material: peripheral blood. Every receptor here comes from a woman aged 30 to 39 with active or convalescent COVID-19.

The genes are TRBV10-3 and TRBJ2-2; TRBD2 agrees at 11 bases. The CDR3 is 16 amino acids. The ends lost 4 bases at V and 7 bases at J; junction bases unmatched: 8. CDR1 ENHRY and CDR2 SYGVKD come from the germline V gene. The CDR3 DNA reads as TGTGCCATCAGTGTTGGTAGCGGGGGGGCCAACGGGGAGCTGTTTTTT. Its translation is CAISVGSGGANGELFF.

V usage is TRBV27 and J usage is TRBJ2-1; TRBD2 aligns across 11 bases. The CDR3 loop spans 13 amino acids. The V gene end was trimmed by 9 bases and the J gene end by 11 bases; junction bases not matched to a gene: 9. Germline V gene lookup returns CDR1 MNHEY and CDR2 SMNVEV (reference sequence). The CDR3 region is CASTSGGTMKQFF. For the CDR3, the DNA is TGTGCCAGTACTAGCGGGGGTACAATGAAGCAGTTCTTC.

The chain is built from TRBV6-2 or TRBV6-3 and TRBJ1-2; D is uncertain. With 3 bases removed from V and 4 bases from J, the gap between germline ends came to 6 bases. Looked up from germline, CDR1 is MNHEY and CDR2 is SVGEGT. CDR3 length equals 12 residues. CDR3 coding DNA: TGTGCCAGCAGTTATCCGTCCTATGGCTACACCTTC. As protein: CASSYPSYGYTF.

The V call is TRBV5-1, the J call TRBJ2-3, with 14 bases fitting TRBD2. Germline V CDR1 and CDR2: SGHRS, YFSETQ. The CDR3 spans 17 residues. V lost 4 bases and J lost 3; bases outside the gene matches: 7. The chain's CDR3 is CASSPGLAGGGTDTQYF. CDR3 DNA: TGCGCCAGCAGCCCCGGACTAGCGGGAGGAGGGACAGATACGCAGTATTTT.

The V call is TRBV5-1, the J call TRBJ1-1; 9 bases fit TRBD1. The germline gives CDR1 SGHRS, CDR2 YFSETQ. The CDR3 length is 16 residues. The J segment lost 1 base and the V segment lost 0 bases, leaving 4 bases of the junction unmatched. CDR3 nucleotides: TGCGCCAGCAGCTTGGGACAGGGACAGGGGAACACTGAAGCTTTCTTT. This sequence encodes CASSLGQGQGNTEAFF.

This clone showed up just a few times. The chain employs TRBV19 and TRBJ2-2; possibly TRBD1 for D (5 bases). The CDR3 is 15 residues long. Trimming removed 4 bases from V and 1 base from J, with 10 bases in between. Germline V gene lookup returns CDR1 LNHDA and CDR2 SQIVND (reference sequence). CDR3 bases: TGTGCCAGTAGTACCCAGGGCATGAACACCGGGGAGCTGTTTTTT. Its protein product is CASSTQGMNTGELFF.

V usage is TRBV15 and J usage is TRBJ1-1; TRBD1 is a possible D gene (6 bases). Trimming stripped 1 base from V and 1 base from J, with 19 bases between. This CDR3 is built from 18 residues. Germline V gene lookup returns CDR1 LNHNV and CDR2 YYDKDF (reference sequence). The CDR3 bases are TGTGCCACCAGCAGAGGGGGGGGTTGGGACACCCGGAACACTGAAGCTTTCTTT. Its protein is CATSRGGGWDTRNTEAFF.

V usage is TRBV12-3 or TRBV12-4 and J usage is TRBJ2-7, with 7 bases identical to TRBD2. This CDR3 has 13 amino acids. Trimming took 5 bases from V and 5 from J; bases not matched to a gene: 6. The CDR3 loop reads CASSTSDYHEQYF. The CDR3 nucleotides are TGTGCCAGCAGTACTAGCGATTACCACGAGCAGTACTTC.

This chain links TRBV28 with TRBJ1-1; TRBD1 matches at 8 bases. The CDR3 covers 14 residues. Trimming at V came to 7 bases and at J to 1 base, leaving 5 bases not matched to a gene. CDR1 is MDHEN and CDR2 is SYDVKM in the germline V gene. The CDR3: CASISGGWNTEAFF. As DNA, the CDR3 is TGTGCCAGCATTTCAGGGGGCTGGAACACTGAAGCTTTCTTT. Supplemented by reference TRBV28 and TRBJ1-1, the full variable domain reads DVKVTQSSRYLVKRTGEKVFLECVQDMDHENMFWYRQDPGLGLRLIYFSYDVKMKEKGDIPEGYSVSREKKERFSLILESASTNQTSMYLCASISGGWNTEAFFGQGTRLTVV.

The chain has TRBV7-2 and TRBJ1-2; 7 bases are shared with TRBD1. Germline assignment: CDR1 SGHTA and CDR2 FQGNSA. The CDR3 extends over 15 amino acids. V lost 1 base and J lost 4; bases outside the gene matches: 6. The CDR3 DNA follows: TGTGCCAGCAGCTTAGAAGACAGGGCCCTCTATGGCTACACCTTC. Its protein product is CASSLEDRALYGYTF.

The chain has TRBV9 and TRBJ2-5; 7 bases line up with TRBD1. With V trimmed by 0 bases and J by 2 bases, 10 bases remained unmatched. CDR3 size: 17 residues. Germline CDR1 reads SGDLS; CDR2 reads YYNGEE. The CDR3 DNA sequence: TGTGCCAGCAGCGTAGGCGCCAGGACAGGACTTCAAGAGACCCAGTACTTC. This gives the protein CASSVGARTGLQETQYF.

This clone was observed at least ten times. The chain has TRBV6-5 and TRBJ1-2, with 11 bases identical to TRBD1. The CDR3 is 16 residues long. Germline assignment: CDR1 MNHEY and CDR2 SVGAGI. Losses at the gene ends were 0 bases for V and 4 bases for J; bases not matched to a gene: 4. The CDR3 bases are TGTGCCAGCAGTTACTCTGCCGGGACAGGGGGCTATGGCTACACCTTC. Translated, it gives CASSYSAGTGGYGYTF.

This chain uses TRBV14 with TRBJ1-6; 9 bases map to TRBD1. The CDR3 extends over 16 amino acids. Germline assignment: CDR1 SGHDN and CDR2 FVKESK. J was trimmed by 6 bases and V by 4 bases; bases with no gene match: 7. CDR3 coding DNA: TGTGCCAGCAGCCGAACAGGGGGCCTAATTAATTCACCCCTCCACTTT. This codes for CASSRTGGLINSPLHF.

The chain is built from TRBV12-2 and TRBJ1-1; TRBD1 is taken as the D call from the table, unchecked against the DNA. TRBV12-2 is described as a pseudogene. The CDR3 sequence is 16 residues long. The CDR3 sequence: CASRCGQPFMNTEAFF. For the CDR3, the DNA is TGTGCAAGTCGCTGCGGACAGCCATTCATGAACACTGAAGCTTTCTTT.

CDR3 amino acids: CASSQGSGGVDYGYTF. The CDR3 region has the DNA TGTGCCAGCAGCCAAGGATCAGGGGGCGTTGACTATGGCTACACCTTC. The rearrangement links TRBV3-1 (or the pseudogene TRBV3-2) to TRBJ1-2, with 8 positions matching TRBD1. The CDR3 spans 16 residues. CDR1 is LGHDT and CDR2 is YNNKEL in the germline V gene (reference sequence). V shed 1 base, J shed 3 bases, and the junction held 7 bases outside the gene matches.

The chain uses TRBV5-1 and TRBJ2-5; 9 positions agree with TRBD2. J was trimmed by 5 bases and V by 4 bases; bases with no gene match: 12. The CDR3 loop spans 16 amino acids. CDR1 is SGHRS, CDR2 YFSETQ, per germline. CDR3 protein: CASSLGSSGRQETQYF. CDR3 DNA sequence: TGCGCCAGCAGCCTGGGATCGAGCGGGAGGCAGGAGACCCAGTACTTC.

This chain's CDR3 is CASGPGQLTNYGYTF. DNA for the CDR3: TGCGCCAGCGGACCGGGACAGCTTACTAACTATGGCTACACCTTC. The chain carries TRBV5-1 and TRBJ1-2; 7 bases align to TRBD1. V lost 7 bases and J lost 0; bases outside the gene matches: 9. Germline CDR1 is SGHRS and CDR2 is YFSETQ. The CDR3 contains 15 residues.

This chain uses TRBV27 with TRBJ1-2; 9 bases are a match to TRBD1. Germline V gene lookup returns CDR1 MNHEY and CDR2 SMNVEV (reference sequence). There are 19 residues in the CDR3. J gave up 3 bases and V 5 bases, and 19 bases lay outside the gene matches. The CDR3 DNA is TGTGCCAGCAGTCACTTCCCCCCCGGGACAGGGACTTCCCACTATGGCTACACCTTC. It codes for CASSHFPPGTGTSHYGYTF.

This clone was seen just once. The chain is built from TRBV11-2 and TRBJ2-3; 11 positions match TRBD2. The CDR3 covers 18 residues. With V trimmed by 1 base and J by 0 bases, 6 bases remained unmatched. Germline V CDR1 and CDR2: SGHAT, FQNNGV. CDR3 nucleotide sequence: TGTGCCAGCAGCTTAGTAGCGGGGGGGCGTGATAGCACAGATACGCAGTATTTT. Translated: CASSLVAGGRDSTDTQYF.

The V and J genes are TRBV4-1 and TRBJ2-7; 7 bases map to TRBD1. V trimming: 1 base; J trimming: 6 bases; junction bases outside the gene matches: 12. Germline loops: CDR1 MGHRA, CDR2 YSYEKL. The CDR3 has 16 amino acids. This chain's CDR3 is CASSQAQGQGEGEQYF. The CDR3 region has the DNA TGCGCCAGCAGCCAAGCACAGGGTCAGGGGGAAGGCGAGCAGTACTTC.

The chain combines TRBV4-1 with TRBJ1-2; D is ambiguous. This CDR3 is 15 amino acids long. Germline V lookup: CDR1 MGHRA, CDR2 YSYEKL. Trimming took 1 base from V and 0 from J, leaving 9 bases between them. DNA for the CDR3: TGCGCCAGCAGCCAAGTCCGGGAAGCTAACTATGGCTACACCTTC. This gives the protein CASSQVREANYGYTF.

As DNA, the CDR3 is TGTGCCAGCAGCTCCCCCCCCCTTACTGAAGCTTTCTTT. It is translated as CASSSPPLTEAFF. The chain combines TRBV7-2 with TRBJ1-1; D remains ambiguous. This CDR3 region has 13 residues. CDR1 SGHTA and CDR2 FQGNSA come from the germline V gene. Between the trimmed V and J ends, which lost 4 bases and 5 bases, there was a span of 11 bases.

The J gene is TRBJ2-2, the V gene TRBV10-3, with no clear D. The V end lost 4 bases, the J end lost 4 bases, and 13 bases lay between the germline ends. The CDR3 sequence is 15 residues long. Germline V gene data show CDR1 as ENHRY and CDR2 as SYGVKD. DNA of the CDR3: TGTGCCATCAGTGCTCCAGTTTCAGGCACCGGGGAGCTGTTTTTT. It codes for CAISAPVSGTGELFF.

The chain joins TRBV2 to TRBJ2-5, with D possibly being TRBD1 (6 bases). The V and J ends lost 5 bases and 2 bases respectively, with 9 bases between them. The germline V gene has CDR1 SNHLY and CDR2 FYNNEI. The CDR3 consists of 13 residues. The CDR3 DNA reads TGTGCCAGCAGTCCACAGGGACAAGAGACCCAGTACTTC. Protein: CASSPQGQETQYF. Full variable domain (rest looked up from reference TRBV2 and TRBJ2-5): EPEVTQTPSHQVTQMGQEVILRCVPISNHLYFYWYRQILGQKVEFLVSFYNNEISEKSEIFDDQFSVERPDGSNFTLKIRSTKLEDSAMYFCASSPQGQETQYFGPGTRLLVL.

This chain's CDR3 is CASSIRDSGEKLFF. In nucleotides, the CDR3 is TGTGCCAGCAGCATACGGGACTCAGGTGAAAAACTGTTTTTT. V gene TRBV2 combines with J gene TRBJ1-4; D is perhaps TRBD1 (5 bases). V was trimmed by 6 bases and J by 7 bases, leaving 15 bases between them. In germline, CDR1 is SNHLY, CDR2 FYNNEI. The CDR3 covers 14 residues. Together with reference TRBV2 and TRBJ1-4, the CDR3 gives the full variable domain: EPEVTQTPSHQVTQMGQEVILRCVPISNHLYFYWYRQILGQKVEFLVSFYNNEISEKSEIFDDQFSVERPDGSNFTLKIRSTKLEDSAMYFCASSIRDSGEKLFFGSGTQLSVL.